This T cell receptor (beta chain) was observed in a study of T cell responses to AZD1222 COVID-19 vaccine. Study results and caveats: The breadth and depth of Spike-specific TCRs increased once two AZD1222 doses had been given. Spike-spanning, vaccine-associated CD4 TCRs were dominant at 160-218 and 743-854. No repertoire was sampled before or during the peak T cell response, only after it. Close to half of all spike-specific TCRs reportedly target regions of the variants that are unmutated.

Some clones are missing from TCRdb's copy, which holds only in-frame ones; the method was immunoSEQ multiplex PCR. The data contain roughly 140,000 clones, about 93% of them singletons. As concerns this clone: Antigen specificity is unknown.

CDR3 size: 16 residues. V lost 7 bases to trimming and J lost 3 bases, with 18 bases between them. The germline V gene has CDR1 LNHDA and CDR2 SQIVND (reference sequence). The source material was peripheral blood, sampled on day 0 of MenACWY control vaccination. The V gene is TRBV19, the J gene TRBJ1-4; weak D call: TRBD1 (6 bases). This TCR was sampled from an adult in good health. CDR3 bases: TGTGCCAGTAAACGGCAGGGGTCTCGGGCTAATGAAAAACTGTTTTTT. Protein sequence: CASKRQGSRANEKLFF. Variable domain in full (rest from reference TRBV19 and TRBJ1-4): DGGITQSPKYLFRKEGQNVTLSCEQNLNHDAMYWYRQDPGQGLRLIYYSQIVNDFQKGDIAEGYSVSREKKESFPLTVTSAQKNPTAFYLCASKRQGSRANEKLFFGSGTQLSVL.